The 11 T cell receptor beta chains below come from one sample, sequenced in a study of chemoradiotherapy in HPV16-positive cancers. Clones were read by immunoSEQ multiplex PCR, and TCRdb kept only the in-frame ones, dropping some. The sample has 9,000 to 10,000 clones; approximately 83% are singletons. Here the sequenced sample was blood, taken from a patient who underwent chemoradiotherapy. The receptors were gathered from a human donor with HPV-associated anogenital cancer.

The V gene is TRBV5-8, the J gene TRBJ1-2; 11 bases match TRBD1. Trimming took 4 bases from V and 6 from J; bases not matched to a gene: 8. The CDR3 is made up of 15 amino acids. Germline V CDR1 and CDR2: SGHTS, YDEGEE. The CDR3 loop is CASSRGQGAGNGYTF. The CDR3 DNA follows: TGTGCCAGCAGCCGTGGACAGGGGGCAGGGAATGGCTACACCTTC.

The chain carries TRBV6-5 and TRBJ1-1; TRBD1 might be the D (6 bases). CDR1 is MNHEY, CDR2 SVGAGI, per germline. V lost 5 bases to trimming and J lost 7 bases, with 17 bases between them. The CDR3 has 14 residues. CDR3 in DNA: TGTGCCAGCAGTGACACAGACAGGTCCCGTGAAGCTTTCTTT. Protein product: CASSDTDRSREAFF.

This clone was seen once. Here the CDR3 DNA reads TGTGCCAGCAGCAGGGGAGGGGACACTGAAGCTTTCTTT. Its translation is CASSRGGDTEAFF. This rearrangement joins TRBV6-5 to TRBJ1-1, with TRBD1 as a possible D gene (6 bases). Trimming removed 6 bases at V and 3 bases at J, with 11 bases between. From germline, CDR1 is MNHEY and CDR2 SVGAGI. The CDR3 has 13 residues.

The V call is TRBV5-5, the J call TRBJ2-1, with D perhaps TRBD1 (6 bases). The CDR3 is made up of 15 amino acids. Germline CDR1 SGHKS, CDR2 YYEKEE (reference sequence). V lost 4 bases and J lost 6, with 17 bases in between. The CDR3 sequence: CASSARDIGPNEQFF. The CDR3 region has the DNA TGTGCCAGCAGCGCCCGGGACATTGGCCCCAATGAGCAGTTCTTC. The full variable domain, with the rest looked up from reference TRBV5-5 and TRBJ2-1, is DAGVTQSPTHLIKTRGQQVTLRCSPISGHKSVSWYQQVLGQGPQFIFQYYEKEERGRGNFPDRFSARQFPNYSSELNVNALLLGDSALYLCASSARDIGPNEQFFGPGTRLTVL.

This chain connects TRBV19 to TRBJ1-5, with 9 nucleotides matching TRBD1. Trimming cost V 6 bases and J 3 bases; bases outside gene matches: 6. Germline CDR1 and CDR2: LNHDA and SQIVND (reference sequence). This CDR3 contains 15 residues. The CDR3 nucleotides read TGTGCCAGTAGGACAACAGGGGGCCCCAATCAGCCCCAGCATTTT. Translated, it gives CASRTTGGPNQPQHF.

CDR3 DNA sequence: TGTGCCAGCAGGCCCACTAGCGGAAGCTCCTACAATGAGCAGTTCTTC. This translates into CASRPTSGSSYNEQFF. The V and J genes are TRBV5-4 and TRBJ2-1; the match to TRBD2 covers 8 bases. This CDR3 region has 16 residues. The junction had 7 bases not matched to a gene; V was cut back by 5 bases and J by 0 bases. Germline CDR1 and CDR2: SGHNT and YYREEE (reference sequence).

The chain couples TRBV19 to TRBJ1-1; no definite D call. From germline, CDR1 is LNHDA and CDR2 SQIVND (reference sequence). Trimming cost V 0 bases and J 11 bases, with 10 bases left between them. This CDR3 comprises 12 residues. CDR3 region: CASSIDPRWAFF. The CDR3 DNA is TGTGCCAGTAGTATAGATCCGAGATGGGCTTTCTTT.

The chain employs TRBV7-8 and TRBJ1-4, with a weak D call TRBD1 (5 bases). The CDR3 is 14 residues long. Trimming removed 3 bases from V and 6 bases from J, with 11 bases in between. From germline, CDR1 is SGHVS and CDR2 FQNEAQ. CDR3 coding DNA: TGTGCCAGCAGCTTGGTTCAGGGTGATGAAAAACTGTTTTTT. Translation gives CASSLVQGDEKLFF. The full variable domain, completed using reference TRBV7-8 and TRBJ1-4, is GAGVSQSPRYKVAKRGQDVALRCDPISGHVSLFWYQQALGQGPEFLTYFQNEAQLDKSGLPSDRFFAERPEGSVSTLKIQRTQQEDSAVYLCASSLVQGDEKLFFGSGTQLSVL.

In nucleotides, the CDR3 is TGTGCCAGCAGTGCCGGGACAGGGGTCTATGGCTACACCTTC. Encoded protein: CASSAGTGVYGYTF. The V and J genes are TRBV27 and TRBJ1-2; 10 bases match TRBD1. This CDR3 has 14 residues. V lost 5 bases and J lost 4; bases outside the gene matches: 4. Germline assignment: CDR1 MNHEY and CDR2 SMNVEV (reference sequence).

The chain combines TRBV7-2 with TRBJ1-2; D gene unclear. Looked up from germline, CDR1 is SGHTA and CDR2 is FQGNSA. The length of the CDR3 is 15 residues. The germline V and J ends were trimmed by 5 bases and 4 bases, with 17 bases remaining between them. The CDR3 nucleotides are TGTGCCAGCAGCCCCCACAGTACCGGCTTCTATGGCTACACCTTC. Protein: CASSPHSTGFYGYTF.

V is TRBV5-1 and J is TRBJ2-7; 7 nucleotides line up with TRBD2. Germline V CDR1 and CDR2: SGHRS, YFSETQ. CDR3 length: 13 residues. V lost 3 bases to trimming and J lost 3 bases; unmatched junction nucleotides: 3. The CDR3 DNA is TGCGCCAGCAGCTGGGGGGGGGACTACGAGCAGTACTTC. It translates to CASSWGGDYEQYF.